This T cell receptor (beta chain) was observed in a study of tumor and adjacent non-tumor tissue in lung cancer. Overall study: Patients were aged about 30 to 76, 10 men and 4 to 6 women, stage I to III.

Whole-study findings and limits: Tumor tissue had significantly higher TCR diversity than normal lung. In normal lung, the top 100 clones were significantly more dominant than in tumor.

Three rounds of nested PCR, following a modified ARM-PCR protocol, produced the TCRbeta library. MiXCR, applied by TCRdb to the multiplex PCR reads, yields one record per CDR3 protein. The table lists 90,000 to 110,000 distinct CDR3 sequences, roughly 80% of them singletons. The CDR3 runs 13 residues. V was clipped by 5 bases and J by 2 bases, with 10 bases between them. The germline V gene encodes CDR1 SGHNT and CDR2 YENEEA. No cell sorting was done before RNA was extracted from the tissue. Newly diagnosed lung cancer patients had thoracic surgery in China, August–late 2014, without prior chemotherapy. This clonotype is medium-sized within its sample. What it recognizes is unknown.

Sequenced: lung tumor tissue. The chain carries TRBV11-3 and TRBJ2-7, with D perhaps TRBD1 (6 bases). The origin of this receptor is a woman aged 55-70 years with non-small cell lung cancer. The CDR3, as DNA: TGTGCCAGCAGCGAAACAGGGACCTACGAGCAGTACTTC. It translates to CASSETGTYEQYF.